This T cell receptor beta chain is from a study of blood T cell repertoires in COVID-19 (dated by TCRdb to the early 2020s). Regarding the research as a whole: The collaborator samples originated in the United States, Italy and Spain and spanned the acute and convalescent phases of COVID-19. Nearly every sample came with metadata listing a de-identified subject ID, COVID-19 status, age in years and sex. The material from the prospective study consisted of cDNA or gDNA derived from T cells, B-cell-depleted T cells, or PBMCs. Samples were obtained from the ongoing ImmuneRACE study (first 160 participants) and from some 1,200 subjects provided by 6 global collaborators. Where HLA class I and class II types were available, the types were taken from metadata supplied by the sample provider, not from assay-based typing. A freely available public database, intended as a resource for researchers studying the immune response to SARS-CoV-2, is where the repertoires were released. Subjects who had been exposed to COVID-19, were actively infected with it, or had recovered from it provided the deeply sampled blood TCRbeta repertoires that made up the dataset.

CDR1 MGHRA and CDR2 YSYEKL are derived from the germline V gene. Germline trimming amounts to 1 base on V and 2 bases on J, with 10 as the count of junction bases outside the gene matches. The CDR3 runs 18 residues from the cysteine to the phenylalanine. Kept here is only the CDR3 DNA, which spans 54 bases and is read in frame from base 1. Notes on this clone: The antigen it recognizes is unknown. The input lacks base qualities; no much larger clone sits a single base away.

Collaborating institutions collected whole blood in K2EDTA tubes following their own protocols. For TCRbeta analysis, collaborators shipped samples as frozen whole blood, isolated PBMCs, or DNA extracted from either of those sample types. Findings and caveats that apply to the study as a whole: The quantity of clinical and demographic metadata differed by source and by participant and was supplied without curation.

The immunoSEQ Assay, a bias-controlled multiplex PCR, was used to amplify TCRbeta CDR3 regions from genomic DNA. Turning to the authors' computational methods: Nucleated cell counts per sample were estimated from amplification of reference gene primers within the assay. To quantify the absolute abundance of each unique TCRbeta CDR3 rearrangement, sequence reads were collapsed and filtered. For each sample, productive Simpson clonality was calculated as the square root of Simpson's diversity index across productive rearrangements. In its TCRdb copy, this immuneACCESS table keeps in-frame sequences only and misses some clones. Where compared with another copy, unresolved V genes explain less than half of these, and the others have no known cause. That table furnishes V, J and clone size, whereas the DNA furnished D and trimming. In all, the sample holds 200,000 to 250,000 clones, and about 88% of those were seen once. The top ten constitute less than 3.5% of the sample.

This receptor chain uses TRBV4-1 and TRBJ2-3; 9 bases in the junction line up with TRBD2. Sequenced: peripheral blood. The TCR sequence derives from an older woman with acute or convalescent COVID-19. The DNA sequence is given as TGCGCCAGCAGCCAAGCTGGTCTAGCGGGACCCCCCACAGATACGCAGTATTTT. Its protein is CASSQAGLAGPPTDTQYF.